These T cell receptor beta chains were read from a single sample in a study of T-cell reconstitution after alpha-beta-depleted transplantation in children. TCRdb re-analysed the PCR reads in MiXCR, keeping a single row per CDR3 protein. The table records under 250,000 distinct CDR3 sequences, approximately 7% of them present only once. Material: PBMCs, obtained before TCRalphabeta/CD19-depleted stem cell transplant. Every receptor here comes from a boy younger than 10 with acute lymphoblastic leukemia, due to receive a stem cell transplant. Both conserved end residues are part of each CDR3. The order of the fields is clone size, D gene, J gene, V gene, CDR3 protein, CDR3 DNA. The D gene is left open where the match is weak. Clone sizes are given selectively: once, few, many, or a class where the clone is expanded.

>-|-|TRBJ2-3|TRBV12-3/TRBV12-4
CASSQITDTQYF
TGTGCCAGCAGCCAAATCACAGATACGCAGTATTTT
>few|TRBD2|TRBJ2-1|TRBV5-1
CASSSSPSGGADEQFF
TGCGCCAGCAGCTCATCCCCTAGCGGGGGGGCGGATGAGCAGTTCTTC
>many|-|TRBJ2-3|TRBV7-2
CASSLYITDTQYF
TGTGCCAGCAGCTTATACATCACAGATACGCAGTATTTT
>-|TRBD2|TRBJ2-7|TRBV28
CASSLWGGAVSYEQYF
TGTGCCAGCAGTTTATGGGGAGGGGCTGTTTCCTACGAGCAGTACTTC
>many|TRBD2|TRBJ2-5|TRBV7-2
CASSPRFGLAGRETQYF
TGTGCCAGCAGCCCACGGTTTGGATTAGCGGGTCGAGAGACCCAGTACTTC
>many|-|TRBJ2-3|TRBV7-8
CASSSRGLLNTQYF
TGTGCCAGCAGCTCCAGGGGCCTTCTCAATACGCAGTATTTT
>few|-|TRBJ1-5|TRBV3-1
CASSQGQGSNQPQHF
TGTGCCAGCAGCCAAGGTCAGGGTAGCAATCAGCCCCAGCATTTT
>many|-|TRBJ1-2|TRBV20-1
CSASYQERGGYTF
TGCAGTGCTAGTTATCAGGAACGGGGTGGCTACACCTTC
>few|TRBD2|TRBJ2-2|TRBV7-2
CASSLAPAGGNTGELFF
TGTGCCAGCAGCTTAGCACCAGCGGGGGGGAACACCGGGGAGCTGTTTTTT
>many|TRBD2|TRBJ2-3|TRBV9
CASSVGGGQIDTQYF
TGTGCCAGCAGCGTAGGCGGGGGGCAGATAGATACGCAGTATTTT
>many|-|TRBJ2-5|TRBV5-1
CASSLDGVGRETQYF
TGCGCCAGCAGCTTGGACGGCGTGGGGAGAGAGACCCAGTACTTC
>many|TRBD1|TRBJ1-1|TRBV12-3/TRBV12-4
CASRDTGGNTEAFF
TGTGCCAGCAGAGACACAGGGGGGAACACTGAAGCTTTCTTT
>many|-|TRBJ1-2|TRBV7-9
CASSDGTGFLDGYTF
TGTGCCAGCAGTGACGGGACGGGTTTTTTGGATGGCTACACCTTC
>many|-|TRBJ2-2|TRBV6-2/TRBV6-3
CASSYSRFRAYTGELFF
TGTGCCAGCAGTTACTCGAGATTCCGCGCCTACACCGGGGAGCTGTTTTTT
>-|-|TRBJ1-4|TRBV2
CASRITGEKLFF
TGTGCCAGCAGAATTACGGGGGAAAAACTGTTTTTT
>many|TRBD1|TRBJ1-1|TRBV10-3
CAIQGRDRGVTEAFF
TGTGCCATCCAAGGCCGGGACAGGGGTGTGACTGAAGCTTTCTTT
>many|-|TRBJ1-1|TRBV29-1
CSAYRDSTEAFF
TGCAGCGCCTACAGGGATTCCACTGAAGCTTTCTTT
>few|-|TRBJ1-1|TRBV12-3/TRBV12-4
CASSLNLSPTEAFF
TGTGCCAGCAGTTTAAATCTTTCCCCCACTGAAGCTTTCTTT
>many|-|TRBJ2-3|TRBV5-1
CASSRFEGADTQYF
TGCGCCAGCAGCCGATTCGAAGGGGCAGATACGCAGTATTTT
>-|TRBD1|TRBJ1-5|TRBV20-1
CSATGTVYQPQHF
TGCAGTGCTACCGGGACAGTATATCAGCCCCAGCATTTT
>many|-|TRBJ1-6|TRBV20-1
CSAHWGQGDSPLHF
TGCAGTGCTCACTGGGGGCAGGGAGATTCACCCCTCCACTTT
>many|TRBD2|TRBJ2-7|TRBV5-1
CASSSLAGVSEQYF
TGCGCCAGCAGCTCTCTAGCGGGAGTCTCCGAGCAGTACTTC
>few|TRBD2|TRBJ2-7|TRBV5-1
CASSSWTSGGITSYEQYF
TGCGCCAGCAGCTCCTGGACTAGCGGGGGGATCACCTCCTACGAGCAGTACTTC
>many|TRBD2|TRBJ2-7|TRBV12-3/TRBV12-4
CASTTSDSYEQYF
TGTGCCAGCACGACTAGCGATTCCTACGAGCAGTACTTC
>many|TRBD2|TRBJ2-1|TRBV6-2/TRBV6-3
CASRRGAEQFF
TGTGCCAGCAGGCGGGGGGCTGAGCAGTTCTTC
>many|TRBD1|TRBJ2-7|TRBV20-1
CSARPTGLEQYF
TGCAGTGCTAGGCCGACAGGGCTCGAGCAGTACTTC
>-|TRBD2|TRBJ2-1|TRBV20-1
CSAPSGYSYNEQFF
TGCAGTGCCCCTAGCGGTTACTCCTACAATGAGCAGTTCTTC
>few|TRBD2|TRBJ2-3|TRBV7-8
CASSWEGTQYF
TGTGCCAGCAGCTGGGAGGGTACGCAGTATTTT
>many|-|TRBJ2-1|TRBV7-8
CASSERGNSYNEQFF
TGTGCCAGCAGCGAGAGGGGGAACTCCTACAATGAGCAGTTCTTC
>-|-|TRBJ1-1|TRBV12-3/TRBV12-4
CASSFETYGGPTEAFF
TGTGCCAGCAGTTTCGAAACCTATGGGGGGCCCACTGAAGCTTTCTTT
>-|-|TRBJ1-2|TRBV20-1
CSARHGGGYGYTF
TGCAGTGCTAGGCACGGGGGCGGCTATGGCTACACCTTC
>few|-|TRBJ1-1|TRBV6-5
CASSYGSANTEAFF
TGTGCCAGCAGTTATGGCAGCGCGAACACTGAAGCTTTCTTT
>many|-|TRBJ2-7|TRBV28
CASSWDSYEQYF
TGTGCCAGCAGTTGGGACTCCTACGAGCAGTACTTC
>few|TRBD2|TRBJ2-7|TRBV11-2
CASSVGTSGSEQYF
TGTGCCAGCAGCGTCGGGACTAGCGGGTCCGAGCAGTACTTC
>-|TRBD2|TRBJ2-7|TRBV20-1
CSARLAETYEQYF
TGCAGTGCTAGACTAGCGGAAACCTACGAGCAGTACTTC
>-|-|TRBJ2-3|TRBV7-8
CASSLGERFTDTQYF
TGTGCCAGCAGCTTAGGGGAGCGGTTCACAGATACGCAGTATTTT
>-|TRBD2|TRBJ2-5|TRBV7-2
CASSPPGLAGGETQYF
TGTGCCAGCAGTCCACCGGGACTAGCGGGCGGGGAGACCCAGTACTTC
>many|TRBD2|TRBJ2-2|TRBV20-1
CSASPRLARSTGELFF
TGCAGTGCTAGCCCCAGACTAGCGCGAAGTACCGGGGAGCTGTTTTTT
>-|TRBD2|TRBJ2-1|TRBV20-1
CSAIIAGGFLNEQFF
TGCAGTGCTATTATAGCGGGAGGGTTCTTGAATGAGCAGTTCTTC
>many|-|TRBJ1-1|TRBV10-3
CAISEYGRENTEAFF
TGTGCCATCAGTGAGTATGGACGAGAGAACACTGAAGCTTTCTTT
>many|-|TRBJ2-7|TRBV7-2
CASSRSSGYEQYF
TGTGCCAGCAGCAGATCGAGCGGTTACGAGCAGTACTTC
>few|-|TRBJ2-1|TRBV5-1
CASSLGGDSKLPYNEQFF
TGCGCCAGCAGCTTGGGGGGGGACAGTAAACTTCCCTACAATGAGCAGTTCTTC
>-|-|TRBJ2-3|TRBV24-1
CATSDFRQECTDTQYF
TGTGCCACCAGTGATTTCCGACAGGAGTGCACAGATACGCAGTATTTT
>many|-|TRBJ2-7|TRBV7-9
CASSYASISYEQYF
TGTGCCAGCAGCTATGCTAGTATCTCCTACGAGCAGTACTTC
>few|TRBD1|TRBJ2-7|TRBV12-3/TRBV12-4
CASSHRGVNYEQYF
TGTGCCAGCAGTCACAGGGGGGTAAACTACGAGCAGTACTTC
>many|TRBD2|TRBJ2-7|TRBV10-3
CAISDGGHGLAGGYSYEQYF
TGTGCCATCAGTGACGGGGGGCACGGACTAGCGGGAGGCTACTCCTACGAGCAGTACTTC
>few|TRBD1|TRBJ2-3|TRBV5-5
CASSLVVGGELYF
TGTGCCAGCAGCTTGGTAGTAGGGGGCGAACTGTATTTT
>-|-|TRBJ2-7|TRBV6-6
CASSWDGYYEQYF
TGTGCCAGTAGTTGGGACGGTTACTACGAGCAGTACTTC
>-|-|TRBJ1-3|TRBV20-1
CSAIHPGNSGNTIYF
TGCAGTGCCATCCACCCGGGGAACTCTGGAAACACCATATATTTT
>many|TRBD2|TRBJ2-1|TRBV7-9
CASSPALIAGTRNEQFF
TGTGCCAGCAGCCCCGCCCTAATAGCGGGGACCCGCAATGAGCAGTTCTTC
>many|-|TRBJ2-2|TRBV5-4
CASSPHAQSGTGELFF
TGTGCCAGCAGCCCTCATGCACAATCGGGCACCGGGGAGCTGTTTTTT
>many|-|TRBJ2-1|TRBV5-1
CASSFLDGSRRFNEQFF
TGCGCCAGCAGCTTTTTAGACGGGTCGAGGAGATTCAATGAGCAGTTCTTC
>-|TRBD1|TRBJ1-5|TRBV5-5
CASSLKGQGRNQPQHF
TGTGCCAGCAGCTTGAAAGGACAGGGGCGGAATCAGCCCCAGCATTTT
>many|TRBD2|TRBJ2-7|TRBV10-3
CAIRTGTSGYEQYF
TGTGCCATCAGAACCGGGACTAGCGGCTACGAGCAGTACTTC
>many|-|TRBJ1-1|TRBV15
CATSREVTGTEAFF
TGTGCCACCAGCAGAGAGGTCACAGGCACTGAAGCTTTCTTT
>many|-|TRBJ2-7|TRBV4-2
CASSQEKALGSEQYF
TGTGCCAGCAGCCAAGAGAAGGCCCTGGGGAGCGAGCAGTACTTC
>few|-|TRBJ2-5|TRBV12-3/TRBV12-4
CASSPQDGSHQYF
TGTGCCAGCAGCCCTCAAGACGGGTCACACCAGTACTTC